The clone carrying this TCR beta chain came up many times. Its specificity is not known. The entry originates in a study of CD8 T cells in ankylosing spondylitis. Findings and caveats of the study: In reactive arthritis synovial fluid and blood, some motif variants had been reported before. Clones linked with disease were CD8+ and fairly uncommon in the peripheral blood. Significant enrichment of disease-linked clones was reported in matched ankylosing spondylitis synovial fluid.

Quantitative barcoded 5'-RACE was used to prepare TCR beta libraries. TCRdb re-derived calls from the 5' RACE reads in MiXCR, one entry per CDR3 protein. Of approximately 220,000 distinct CDR3 sequences listed, around 25% are singletons. CDR3 size: 11 residues. Germline CDR1 reads DFQATT; CDR2 reads SNEGSKA (reference sequence). This clonotype was obtained from a male donor with ankylosing spondylitis or in good health (not recorded which). Input material: blood, either unsorted or a sorted T cell fraction (not recorded which). The V gene is TRBV20-1, the J gene TRBJ2-3; 8 nucleotides match TRBD2. The CDR3 DNA sequence: TGCAGCCAACTAGCGGCAGATACGCAGTATTTT. Amino acid sequence: CSQLAADTQYF.